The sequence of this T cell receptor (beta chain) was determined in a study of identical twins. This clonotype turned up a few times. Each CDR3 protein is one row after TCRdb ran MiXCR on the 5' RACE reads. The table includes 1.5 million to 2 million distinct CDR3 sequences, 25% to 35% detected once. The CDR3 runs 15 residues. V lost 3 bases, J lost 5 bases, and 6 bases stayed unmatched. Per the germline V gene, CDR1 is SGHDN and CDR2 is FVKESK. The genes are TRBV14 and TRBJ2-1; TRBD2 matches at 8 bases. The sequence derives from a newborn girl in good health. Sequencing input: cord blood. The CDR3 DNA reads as TGTGCCAGCAGCCAGCGGGGGGCCTCAAACAATGAGCAGTTCTTC. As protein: CASSQRGASNNEQFF. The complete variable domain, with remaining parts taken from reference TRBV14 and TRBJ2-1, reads EAGVTQFPSHSVIEKGQTVTLRCDPISGHDNLYWYRRVMGKEIKFLLHFVKESKQDESGMPNNRFLAERTGGTYSTLKVQPAELEDSGVYFCASSQRGASNNEQFFGPGTRLTVL.